The sequence of this TCR beta chain was determined in a study of T cells in Graves' hyperthyroidism and ophthalmopathy. About the study: Blood from the periphery was taken at initial diagnosis, before any treatment.

Amplification of TCR beta CDR3 regions was performed using RNA transcripts as template. First-round RT-PCR targeting the TCR CDR3 was performed with the HTBI primer set. TCRdb itself ran the multiplex PCR reads through MiXCR, one entry per CDR3 protein. The sample holds some 700,000 distinct CDR3 sequences, 15% to 20% seen once. Per germline, CDR1 LGHDT and CDR2 YNNKEL (reference sequence). The CDR3 has 16 residues. V lost 3 bases to trimming and J lost 4 bases; unmatched junction nucleotides: 3. The sequenced sample consisted of blood. This chain connects TRBV3-1 to TRBJ2-3; TRBD2 agrees at 14 bases. This receptor was obtained from a man between 50 and 59 years old with Graves' hyperthyroidism. The CDR3: CASSHPTSGRADTQYF. CDR3 DNA: TGTGCCAGCAGCCATCCGACTAGCGGGAGGGCAGATACGCAGTATTTT.